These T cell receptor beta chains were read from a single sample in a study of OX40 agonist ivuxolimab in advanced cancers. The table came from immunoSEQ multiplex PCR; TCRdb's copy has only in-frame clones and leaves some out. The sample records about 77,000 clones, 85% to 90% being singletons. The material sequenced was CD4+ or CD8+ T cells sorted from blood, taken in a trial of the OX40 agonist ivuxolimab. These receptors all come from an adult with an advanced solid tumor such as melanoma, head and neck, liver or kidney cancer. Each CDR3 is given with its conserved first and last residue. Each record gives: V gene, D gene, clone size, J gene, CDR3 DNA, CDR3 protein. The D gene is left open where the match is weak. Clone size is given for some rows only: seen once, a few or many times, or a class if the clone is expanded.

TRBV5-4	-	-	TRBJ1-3	TGTGCCAGCAGACCCGAAGATGCTGGAAACACCATATATTTT	CASRPEDAGNTIYF
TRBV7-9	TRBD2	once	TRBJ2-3	TGTGCCAGCAGCTCCCCGGGCGGGGGTTATACGCAGTATTTT	CASSSPGGGYTQYF
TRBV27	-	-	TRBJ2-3	TGTGCCACCGGCGGCTTTACTAGCACAGATACGCAGTATTTT	CATGGFTSTDTQYF
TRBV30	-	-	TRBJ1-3	TGTGCCTGGAGTGTCACAGACTCTGGAAACACCATATATTTT	CAWSVTDSGNTIYF
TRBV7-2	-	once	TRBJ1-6	TGTGCCAGCAGCTTAGATTCTCAGTCCTTCGATTCACCCCTCCACTTT	CASSLDSQSFDSPLHF
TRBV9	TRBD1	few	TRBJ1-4	TGTGCCAGCAGCCCAGGGGTAGGGACAGGGTCTGAAAAACTGTTTTTT	CASSPGVGTGSEKLFF
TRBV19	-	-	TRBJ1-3	TGTGCCAGTAGTTACGGGACAAACTCTGGAAACACCATATATTTT	CASSYGTNSGNTIYF
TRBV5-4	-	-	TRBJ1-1	TGTGCCAGCAGCTTAACGGGAGGGCGGGCGGATCTCTGGAACACTGAAGCTTTCTTT	CASSLTGGRADLWNTEAFF
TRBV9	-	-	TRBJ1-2	TGTGCCAGCAGCTCCGACATGTACTATGGCTACACCTTC	CASSSDMYYGYTF
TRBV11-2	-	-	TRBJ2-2	TGTGCCAGCAGCTTAGATACCGGAACCGGGGAGCTGTTTTTT	CASSLDTGTGELFF
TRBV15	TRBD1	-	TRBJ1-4	TGTGCCACCAGCAGGGACAGGGTTAATGAAAAACTGTTTTTT	CATSRDRVNEKLFF
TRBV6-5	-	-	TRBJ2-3	TGTGCCAGCAGTTTCAGGGTTGGGCACACAGCAGATACGCAGTATTTT	CASSFRVGHTADTQYF
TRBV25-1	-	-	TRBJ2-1	TGTGCCAGCAGTGACAGTCAATACAATGAGCAGTTCTTC	CASSDSQYNEQFF
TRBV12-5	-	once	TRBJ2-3	TGTGCTAGTGAGGATAGCAATACAGATACGCAGTATTTT	CASEDSNTDTQYF
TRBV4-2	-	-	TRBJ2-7	TGTGCCAGCAGCCAAGAACTCGGCAGCACACGCGAGCAGTACTTC	CASSQELGSTREQYF
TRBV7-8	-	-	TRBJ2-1	TGTGCCAGCAGCTTAGACACTAACTCCTACAATGAGCAGTTCTTC	CASSLDTNSYNEQFF
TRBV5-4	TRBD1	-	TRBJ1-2	TGTGCCAGCAGCCCCGGGACAGGGAAAACCCTCGGGTATGGCTACACCTTC	CASSPGTGKTLGYGYTF
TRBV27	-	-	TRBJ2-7	TGTGCCAGCAGTTCCGGACTACCGACGGAGCAGTACTTC	CASSSGLPTEQYF
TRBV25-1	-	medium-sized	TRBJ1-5	TGTGCCAGCAGCAACAACTGGGGACCCCAGCATTTT	CASSNNWGPQHF
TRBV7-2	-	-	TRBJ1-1	TGTGCCAGCAGCTCAATGACAGACACTGAAGCTTTCTTT	CASSSMTDTEAFF
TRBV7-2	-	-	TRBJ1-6	TGTGCCAGCAGACAGGCCCATAATTCACCCCTCCACTTT	CASRQAHNSPLHF
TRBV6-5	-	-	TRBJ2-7	TGTGCCAGCAGTTACGGGGCCTCTTTTTACGAGCAGTACTTC	CASSYGASFYEQYF
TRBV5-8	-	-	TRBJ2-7	TGTGCCAGCAGCGCCAGGGTTGGCGAGCAGTACTTC	CASSARVGEQYF
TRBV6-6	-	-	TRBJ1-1	TGTGCCAGCACCGGACAGTTCAACACTGAAGCTTTCTTT	CASTGQFNTEAFF
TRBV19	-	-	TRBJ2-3	TGTGCCAGTAACACTCGGCAGGGCTCTAGCACAGATACGCAGTATTTT	CASNTRQGSSTDTQYF
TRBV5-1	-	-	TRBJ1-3	TGCGCCAGCAGCTCCGGGACATCTTCGGGAAACACCATATATTTT	CASSSGTSSGNTIYF
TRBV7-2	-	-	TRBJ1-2	TGTGCCAGCAGCCTGGAAAGAGGGCCGGGCTATGGCTACACCTTC	CASSLERGPGYGYTF
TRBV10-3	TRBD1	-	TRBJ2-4	TGTGCCATCAGTGCGGGACAGGGGAATGGCAACATTCAGTACTTC	CAISAGQGNGNIQYF
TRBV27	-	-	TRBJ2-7	TGTGCCAGCGGTATCTACGAGCAGTACTTC	CASGIYEQYF
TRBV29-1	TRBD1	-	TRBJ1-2	TGCAGCGTTGAAAGGACAGGGGGCTATGGCTACACCTTC	CSVERTGGYGYTF
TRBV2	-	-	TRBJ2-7	TGTGCCAGCAGGTTCCAGGGTCCCTCTACGACCGAGCAGTACTTC	CASRFQGPSTTEQYF
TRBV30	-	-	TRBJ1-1	TGTGCCTGGAGTGTAAGGGGGGGGACTGAAGCTTTCTTT	CAWSVRGGTEAFF
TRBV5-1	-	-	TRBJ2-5	TGCGCCAGCAGCTTGGAGTGGCCAGCTGAGACCCAGTACTTC	CASSLEWPAETQYF
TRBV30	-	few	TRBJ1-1	TGTGCCTGGACCGAAGGGGGACAAGCTTTCTTT	CAWTEGGQAFF
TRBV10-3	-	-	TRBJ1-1	TGTGCCATCAGTGATGACCGGGTGGGCACTGAAGCTTTCTTT	CAISDDRVGTEAFF
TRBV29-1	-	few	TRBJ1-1	TGCAGCGCCCTAAATGTGAACACTGAAGCTTTCTTT	CSALNVNTEAFF
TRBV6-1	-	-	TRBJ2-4	TGTGCCAGCAGTGAATGGGGATCCAAAAACATTCAGTACTTC	CASSEWGSKNIQYF
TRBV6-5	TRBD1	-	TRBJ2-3	TGTGCCAGCAGTTACTCGACAGGGACGGCAGATACGCAGTATTTT	CASSYSTGTADTQYF
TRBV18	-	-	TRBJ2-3	TGTGCCAGCTCGCCGTGGGATACGCAGTATTTT	CASSPWDTQYF
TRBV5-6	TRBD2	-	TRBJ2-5	TGTGCCAGCAGCTCGGGACTAGGGGCGGGGACCCAGTACTTC	CASSSGLGAGTQYF
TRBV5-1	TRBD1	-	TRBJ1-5	TGCGCCAGCAGCCCGGGACAGAATCAGCCCCAGCATTTT	CASSPGQNQPQHF
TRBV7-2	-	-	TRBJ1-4	TGTGCCAGCAGCTTAGTACAGGGTTTAAGTGAAAAACTGTTTTTT	CASSLVQGLSEKLFF
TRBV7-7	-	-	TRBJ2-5	TGTGCTAGCAGCTTCGCCGGGGAGAAAGAGACCCAGTACTTC	CASSFAGEKETQYF
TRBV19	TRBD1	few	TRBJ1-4	TGTGCCAGTAGTGGAGACCGGGACAGGGTGGGTGATGAAAAACTGTTTTTT	CASSGDRDRVGDEKLFF
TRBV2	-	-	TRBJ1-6	TGTGCCAGCAGTGAAGGGTCTTATAATTCACCCCTCCACTTT	CASSEGSYNSPLHF
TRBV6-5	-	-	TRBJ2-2	TGTGCCAGCAGTTCACCTACCGGGGAGCTGTTTTTT	CASSSPTGELFF
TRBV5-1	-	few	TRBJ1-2	TGCGCCAGCAGCTTGGGCCTGGAGGATGGCTACACCTTC	CASSLGLEDGYTF
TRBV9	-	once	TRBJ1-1	TGTGCCAGCAGCGTAGGGGCTCATAAGGGTTGGACTGAAGCTTTCTTT	CASSVGAHKGWTEAFF
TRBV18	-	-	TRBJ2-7	TGTGCCAGCTCACCAGCGGGACCCCCTAACGAGCAGTACTTC	CASSPAGPPNEQYF
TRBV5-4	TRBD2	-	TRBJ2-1	TGTGCCAGCACACCTAGCGGGGGGGGACGCTACAATGAGCAGTTCTTC	CASTPSGGGRYNEQFF
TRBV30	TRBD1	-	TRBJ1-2	TGTGCCTGGGGGACAGCCCATGAATCTAACTATGGCTACACCTTC	CAWGTAHESNYGYTF
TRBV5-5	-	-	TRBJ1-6	TGTGCCAGCAGCTTGGAGATCTCCTATAATTCACCCCTCCACTTT	CASSLEISYNSPLHF
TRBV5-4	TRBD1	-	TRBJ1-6	TGTGCCAGCAGCTCAGGACAGGGGAATTCACCCCTCCACTTT	CASSSGQGNSPLHF